Listed below are T cell receptor beta chains from one sample, sequenced in a study of identical twins. TCRdb recomputed calls from the 5' RACE reads with MiXCR, one row per CDR3 protein. The sample holds approximately 260,000 distinct CDR3 sequences, around 8% seen once. This sample also belongs to another study, concerning yellow fever vaccine responses in identical twins.

The sample was CD8+ T cells sorted from blood. The receptors were sampled from a woman under 30 in good health. CDR3s leave out the opening cysteine and the closing phenylalanine or tryptophan. Each record gives: J gene, V gene, clone size, CDR3 protein. Size is stated for part of the rows, as once, few or many counts, or as a class when the clone is expanded.

>TRBJ2-5|TRBV11-2|few
ASSPGFFQETQY
>TRBJ2-7|TRBV5-1|once
ASSLTRSGYEQY
>TRBJ2-7|TRBV12-3/TRBV12-4|many
ASSLGPPGEQY
>TRBJ2-1|TRBV27|NA
ASRIWGDGTSSYNEQF
>TRBJ1-1|TRBV29-1|NA
SVTGYWGNTEAF
>TRBJ2-3|TRBV27|few
ASSPHLLADTDTQY
>TRBJ1-3|TRBV2|few
ASSEEGNTIY
>TRBJ2-5|TRBV6-5|NA
ASSSLGLSETQY
>TRBJ2-3|TRBV7-9|NA
ASSLHEGGTDTQY
>TRBJ2-7|TRBV20-1|few
SAQGLPTSVSYEQY
>TRBJ2-1|TRBV12-3/TRBV12-4|many
ASTLIAGVFNEQF
>TRBJ2-3|TRBV7-7|NA
ASSPSGETDTQY
>TRBJ2-1|TRBV3-1|NA
ASSPTRAGGYNEQF
>TRBJ1-5|TRBV12-3/TRBV12-4|many
ASSLAGFGYQPQH
>TRBJ2-1|TRBV20-1|few
SASLAGGRNEQF
>TRBJ2-7|TRBV10-3|few
ATPTLPVASGSNYEQY
>TRBJ2-3|TRBV7-9|many
ASSAGRGTDTQY
>TRBJ1-1|TRBV4-1|NA
ASSQVHGTEAF
>TRBJ2-7|TRBV4-1|few
ASSQVTSGRYGSYEQY
>TRBJ2-3|TRBV12-3/TRBV12-4|few
ASSLALSDTQY
>TRBJ2-5|TRBV2|NA
ASSPGTSGEKNLQETQY
>TRBJ2-4|TRBV27|NA
ASSPGGGGRIQY
>TRBJ2-7|TRBV15|few
ATRGKQYEQY
>TRBJ2-1|TRBV12-3/TRBV12-4|few
ASSLGGGPSPYNEQF
>TRBJ2-2|TRBV12-3/TRBV12-4|NA
ASIRGTGGTGELF
>TRBJ2-5|TRBV3-1|few
ASSRIGQGLFQETQY
>TRBJ2-7|TRBV12-3/TRBV12-4|many
ASSYVTYEQY
>TRBJ2-1|TRBV20-1|NA
SARDGIGSYNEQF
>TRBJ2-1|TRBV15|NA
ATSRVREGFNEQF
>TRBJ2-1|TRBV20-1|few
SARDLAGRLGNEQF
>TRBJ2-4|TRBV9|few
ASSNSPDRGRPGNIQY
>TRBJ2-2|TRBV29-1|many
SGMDGYTGELF
>TRBJ2-1|TRBV20-1|many
SARTDEVIYEQF
>TRBJ2-7|TRBV7-6|few
ASSLVGRGEQY
>TRBJ2-7|TRBV15|few
ATSSRLTSNRGRYEQY
>TRBJ2-7|TRBV5-6|few
ASSSLASEQY
>TRBJ2-1|TRBV9|NA
ASTPGGWDNEQF
>TRBJ2-3|TRBV4-3|many
ASSQVPDAEQY
>TRBJ2-7|TRBV28|NA
ASSLPGTGTYEQY
>TRBJ2-2|TRBV4-1|NA
ASAQEATGELF
>TRBJ2-7|TRBV20-1|few
SATGTGGEQY
>TRBJ2-5|TRBV5-1|NA
ASSGGQGPQETQY
>TRBJ2-1|TRBV29-1|many
SVEASAGGIEQF
>TRBJ1-1|TRBV27|few
ASSWQLNTEAF
>TRBJ2-2|TRBV6-2/TRBV6-3|few
ASSYSTSGRANTGELF
>TRBJ2-1|TRBV4-2|few
ASSPKRGGYNEQF
>TRBJ2-7|TRBV6-2/TRBV6-3|few
ASSYPSERGLREQY
>TRBJ1-5|TRBV6-1|many
ASSPLGTGIDQPQH
>TRBJ1-1|TRBV6-1|many
ASSEGTVGEAF
>TRBJ2-5|TRBV3-1|many
ASSQEGGETQY
>TRBJ2-2|TRBV20-1|few
SARDGSGTANTGELF
>TRBJ2-5|TRBV5-1|few
ASAQWGETQY
>TRBJ1-2|TRBV11-2|few
ASSLPGTGSLYGYT
>TRBJ2-7|TRBV11-2|few
ASSLGASGYEQY